This T cell receptor (beta chain) was sequenced for a study of CD8+ T cells in alopecia areata. This clone was seen more than once but under ten times. Germline and genes here are mouse. The read terminates 4 residues before the CDR3 end, so the remaining end is supplied by the germline J gene. The V segment lost 3 bases and the J segment 4 bases; nucleotides outside the gene matches: 5. The CDR3 sequence is 15 residues long. CDR1 NNHDY and CDR2 SYVADS come from the germline V gene. After isolation, RNA underwent reverse transcription to generate cDNA as the sequencing template. Assay: immunoSEQ multiplex PCR; the TCRdb copy retains only in-frame clones and omits some. The sample includes some 110,000 clones, none of them occurring once.

The source material was lesional skin. The chain uses TRBV13-3 and TRBJ2-2; 8 bases line up with TRBD1. The TCR comes from a C3H/HeJ mouse with alopecia areata. This mouse strain has H2-k as its MHC haplotype. This CDR3 is CASSGNRGSTGQLYF. Partial CDR3 DNA: TGTGCCAGCAGTGGTAACAGGGGGAGCACCGGG.